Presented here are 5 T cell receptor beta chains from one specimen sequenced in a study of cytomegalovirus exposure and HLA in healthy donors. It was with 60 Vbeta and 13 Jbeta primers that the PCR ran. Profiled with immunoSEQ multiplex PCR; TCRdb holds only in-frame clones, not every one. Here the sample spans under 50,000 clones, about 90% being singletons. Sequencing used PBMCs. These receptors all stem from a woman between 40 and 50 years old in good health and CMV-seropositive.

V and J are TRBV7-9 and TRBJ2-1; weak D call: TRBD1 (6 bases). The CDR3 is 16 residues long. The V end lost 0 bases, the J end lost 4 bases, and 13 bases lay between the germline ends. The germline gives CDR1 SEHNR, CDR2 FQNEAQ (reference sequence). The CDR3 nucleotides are TGTGCCAGCAGCTTAGCGCCGGGACAAGGATACAATGAGCAGTTCTTC. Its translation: CASSLAPGQGYNEQFF.

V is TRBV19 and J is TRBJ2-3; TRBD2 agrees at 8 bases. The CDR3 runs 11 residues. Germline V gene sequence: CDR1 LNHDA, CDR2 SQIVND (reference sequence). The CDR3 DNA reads TGTGTGGGGACTAGTATTGATACGCAGTATTTT. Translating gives CVGTSIDTQYF.

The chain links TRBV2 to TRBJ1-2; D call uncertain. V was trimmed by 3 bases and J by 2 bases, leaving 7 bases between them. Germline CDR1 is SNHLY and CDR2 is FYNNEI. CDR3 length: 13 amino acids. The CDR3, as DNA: TGTGCCAGCAGTGAGTCGGGGAACTATGGCTACACCTTC. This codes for CASSESGNYGYTF. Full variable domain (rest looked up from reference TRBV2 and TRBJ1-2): EPEVTQTPSHQVTQMGQEVILRCVPISNHLYFYWYRQILGQKVEFLVSFYNNEISEKSEIFDDQFSVERPDGSNFTLKIRSTKLEDSAMYFCASSESGNYGYTFGSGTRLTVV.

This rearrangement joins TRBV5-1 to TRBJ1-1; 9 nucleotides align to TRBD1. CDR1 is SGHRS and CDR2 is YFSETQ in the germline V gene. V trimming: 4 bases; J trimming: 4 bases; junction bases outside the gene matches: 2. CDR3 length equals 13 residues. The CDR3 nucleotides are TGCGCCAGCAGCCTGGACAGGGGCACTGAAGCTTTCTTT. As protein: CASSLDRGTEAFF.

The CDR3 sequence is CASSPICVSSGGEDNEQFF. DNA of the CDR3: TGTGCCAGCAGCCCGATTTGTGTTTCTAGCGGGGGGGAAGACAATGAGCAGTTCTTC. The chain is built from TRBV11-3 and TRBJ2-1, with 12 bases identical to TRBD2. Germline V lookup: CDR1 SGHNT, CDR2 YENEEA. Losses at the gene ends were 5 bases for V and 5 bases for J; bases not matched to a gene: 16. The CDR3 has 19 residues.